The 31 T cell receptor beta chains reported below all come from one sample, sequenced in a study of shared clonotypes between healthy human individuals. Profiling relied on immunoSEQ multiplex PCR, and the TCRdb table lists in-frame clones only, not all of them. The table lists about 2.4 million clones, more than 90% of them singletons. The sequenced sample was naive CD4+ T cells sorted from blood. The subset is: CD45RA+ positively selected. Receptors originate from a young man in good health.

This chain connects TRBV5-4 to TRBJ2-7; D not certain. Germline-derived CDR1 and CDR2 are SGHNT and YYREEE (reference sequence). This CDR3 is built from 14 residues. V was trimmed by 3 bases and J by 5 bases, leaving 15 bases between them. For the CDR3, the DNA is TGTGCCAGCAGCTCGGCGCTAGAGCCGCACGAGCAGTACTTC. The encoded protein is CASSSALEPHEQYF.

V gene TRBV6-1 combines with J gene TRBJ1-4, with 7 bases aligning to TRBD1. This CDR3 has 14 residues. V was clipped by 6 bases and J by 4 bases; unmatched bases: 5. CDR1 MNHNS and CDR2 SASEGT come from the germline V gene. CDR3: CASSLQGINEKLFF. Here the CDR3 DNA reads TGTGCCAGCAGCTTACAGGGGATTAATGAAAAACTGTTTTTT.

The chain links TRBV14 to TRBJ2-2, with TRBD2 matching over 10 bases. V was clipped by 1 base and J by 7 bases; unmatched bases: 12. CDR3 length: 18 residues. The germline gives CDR1 SGHDN, CDR2 FVKESK. The CDR3: CASSQAAWSGRALGELFF. As DNA, the CDR3 is TGTGCCAGCAGCCAAGCCGCTTGGAGCGGGAGGGCCCTCGGGGAGCTGTTTTTT.

V usage is TRBV28 and J usage is TRBJ2-1; 12 nucleotides line up with TRBD2. CDR1 is MDHEN, CDR2 SYDVKM, per germline. J lost 0 bases, V lost 8 bases, and 5 bases had no gene match. This CDR3 contains 16 residues. CDR3 loop: CASGASGGASYNEQFF. CDR3 bases: TGTGCCAGCGGAGCTAGCGGGGGGGCCTCCTACAATGAGCAGTTCTTC.

J is TRBJ2-7 and V is TRBV30; 9 nucleotides agree with TRBD1. Germline CDR1 GTSNPN, CDR2 SVGIG (reference sequence). The CDR3 is made up of 14 amino acids. Trimming took 3 bases from V and 3 from J; bases not matched to a gene: 6. CDR3 sequence reads: CAWSSDRGGYEQYF. For the CDR3, the DNA is TGTGCCTGGAGCTCGGACAGGGGTGGCTACGAGCAGTACTTC. The whole variable domain, remainder taken from reference TRBV30 and TRBJ2-7, is SQTIHQWPATLVQPVGSPLSLECTVEGTSNPNLYWYRQAAGRGLQLLFYSVGIGQISSEVPQNLSASRPQDRQFILSSKKLLLSDSGFYLCAWSSDRGGYEQYFGPGTRLTVT.

On this clone itself: This sample also contains other DNA sequences that code for the same CDR3. J is TRBJ1-5 and V is TRBV6-6; possible D gene TRBD1, 6 bases. Per germline, CDR1 MNHNY and CDR2 SVGAGI (reference sequence). This CDR3 has 14 residues. V gave up 4 bases and J gave up 4 bases, with 11 bases separating them. The CDR3 region has the DNA TGTGCCAGCAGTTTGACAGGTGAAAATCAGCCCCAGCATTTT. It is translated as CASSLTGENQPQHF.

This clone was detected once. The chain links TRBV30 to TRBJ2-1; D remains unclear. V dropped 2 bases and J dropped 9 bases, with 14 bases sitting between them. CDR1 is GTSNPN and CDR2 is SVGIG in the germline V gene (reference sequence). The CDR3 is 13 amino acids. The CDR3 is CAWSSLGETEQFF. DNA for the CDR3: TGTGCCTGGAGTTCTCTAGGAGAGACTGAGCAGTTCTTC.

V usage is TRBV10-2 and J usage is TRBJ1-1; D is unresolved. V was trimmed by 0 bases and J by 0 bases, leaving 11 bases between them. The CDR3 has 16 amino acids. Germline V gene sequence: CDR1 WSHSY, CDR2 SAAADI. CDR3: CASSESRVKVNTEAFF. The CDR3 coding sequence is TGCGCCAGCAGTGAGTCGAGGGTGAAGGTGAACACTGAAGCTTTCTTT.

The chain is built from TRBV7-2 and TRBJ2-1, with TRBD1 matching 9 bases. There are 17 residues in the CDR3. V trimming: 1 base; J trimming: 5 bases; junction bases outside the gene matches: 9. Germline V gives CDR1 SGHTA, CDR2 FQGNSA. CDR3 DNA: TGTGCCAGCAGCTTAGTCGGGCGACAGGGGGGCAACAATGAGCAGTTCTTC. Its protein product is CASSLVGRQGGNNEQFF.

The chain uses TRBV28 and TRBJ2-1; 12 positions agree with TRBD1. V was clipped by 6 bases and J by 8 bases; unmatched bases: 11. This CDR3 has 16 amino acids. The germline V gene has CDR1 MDHEN and CDR2 SYDVKM. The CDR3 coding sequence is TGTGCCAGCAGACCTCAAACCGGGACAGGGGGCGATGAGCAGTTCTTC. Amino acids: CASRPQTGTGGDEQFF.

V and J are TRBV11-2 and TRBJ2-1; 16 positions agree with TRBD2. CDR1 SGHAT and CDR2 FQNNGV come from the germline V gene. V shed 5 bases and J 11 bases; nucleotides not matched to a gene: 6. This CDR3 is 15 amino acids long. The CDR3 is CASSPGLAGGTKQFF. The CDR3, as DNA: TGTGCCAGCAGCCCGGGACTAGCGGGGGGGACTAAGCAGTTCTTC.

This clone was seen just once. Other DNA sequences in this sample translate to the same CDR3. V usage is TRBV9 and J usage is TRBJ2-7; 10 nucleotides align to TRBD2. This CDR3 contains 16 residues. J lost 1 base, V lost 0 bases, and 4 bases had no gene match. Germline assignment: CDR1 SGDLS and CDR2 YYNGEE. The CDR3 is CASSVGLAGDSYEQYF. For the CDR3, the DNA is TGTGCCAGCAGCGTAGGGCTAGCGGGGGATTCCTACGAGCAGTACTTC.

The rearrangement links TRBV7-3 to TRBJ2-3; D is possibly TRBD1 (7 bases). The germline V gene has CDR1 SGHTA and CDR2 FQGTGA. V gave up 5 bases and J gave up 8 bases, with 14 bases separating them. CDR3 length equals 13 residues. For the CDR3, the DNA is TGTGCCAGCAGCACCCGACAGGGAGGTACGCAGTATTTT. The encoded protein is CASSTRQGGTQYF. Looking up the rest from reference TRBV7-3 and TRBJ2-3 gives the full variable domain: GAGVSQTPSNKVTEKGKYVELRCDPISGHTALYWYRQSLGQGPEFLIYFQGTGAADDSGLPNDRFFAVRPEGSVSTLKIQRTERGDSAVYLCASSTRQGGTQYFGPGTRLTVL.

The rearrangement joins TRBV9 to TRBJ1-3; D is ambiguous. Trimming shortened V by 2 bases and J by 0 bases, and 15 bases separated the two germline ends. Germline CDR1 reads SGDLS; CDR2 reads YYNGEE. The CDR3 has 17 residues. The CDR3 is CASSVEPSKSSGNTIYF. The CDR3 DNA sequence: TGTGCCAGCAGCGTTGAACCTAGTAAGAGCTCTGGAAACACCATATATTTT.

Remarks on this clone: This CDR3 fails to terminate in the conserved phenylalanine or tryptophan, so it likely reflects a read error. The chain uses TRBV27 and TRBJ1-2; D is undetermined. This CDR3 has 13 residues. V lost 6 bases to trimming and J lost 0 bases, with 8 bases between them. CDR1 is MNHEY and CDR2 is SMNVEV in the germline V gene (reference sequence). The CDR3 DNA follows: TGTGCCAGCAGAGGGATAGCTAACTATGGCTACACCGTC. This sequence encodes CASRGIANYGYTV.

The sample holds a few counts of this clone. Additional DNA sequences in this sample encode the identical CDR3. This sequence joins TRBV18 and TRBJ1-6; 7 positions agree with TRBD1. Germline CDR1 is KGHSH and CDR2 is LQKENI. This CDR3 spans 16 amino acids. After removal of 3 bases from V and 7 bases from J, the junction contained 9 bases not matched to a gene. CDR3: CASSPGRGEANSPLHF. CDR3 in DNA: TGTGCCAGCTCACCCGGCAGGGGGGAGGCCAATTCACCCCTCCACTTT.

This clone was counted once. CDR3 loop: CASSLGQIGNTIYF. DNA for the CDR3: TGTGCCAGCAGCTTGGGACAGATAGGAAACACCATATATTTT. The chain is built from TRBV5-6 and TRBJ1-3, with D possibly TRBD1 on 5 matching bases. Germline V gene data show CDR1 as SGHDT and CDR2 as YYEEEE. This CDR3 is built from 14 residues. V was shortened by 0 bases and J by 4 bases, with 8 bases between the two germline ends.

This clone was recorded only once. V gene TRBV6-5 combines with J gene TRBJ1-2; D call uncertain. Germline V lookup: CDR1 MNHEY, CDR2 SVGAGI. CDR3 length equals 14 residues. V lost 9 bases, J lost 0 bases, and 14 bases lay in between. In nucleotides, the CDR3 is TGTGCCAGTCAAGAGGACGGATCTAACTATGGCTACACCTTC. The encoded protein is CASQEDGSNYGYTF.

Concerning this clone itself: In the same sample, other DNA sequences code for this CDR3. The V gene is TRBV21-1, the J gene TRBJ2-3; the table's D gene call, TRBD1, was not cross checked with the DNA. TRBV21-1 is labeled a pseudogene. The CDR3 consists of 12 residues. The CDR3 region has the DNA TGTGCCAGCAGCACCAGGGTAGATACGCAGTATTTT. Translating it yields CASSTRVDTQYF.

With regard to this clone: Other nucleotide sequences in the sample specify the same CDR3. V usage is TRBV5-1 and J usage is TRBJ2-2; possible D gene TRBD2, 6 bases. The CDR3 has 15 residues. Germline-derived CDR1 and CDR2 are SGHRS and YFSETQ. Trimming stripped 3 bases from V and 0 bases from J, with 9 bases between. The CDR3 sequence is CASSWDSPNTGELFF. The CDR3 bases are TGCGCCAGCAGCTGGGACTCCCCGAACACCGGGGAGCTGTTTTTT.

The chain is built from TRBV30 and TRBJ1-2; D remains unclear. Germline V lookup: CDR1 GTSNPN, CDR2 SVGIG (reference sequence). CDR3 size: 14 residues. The V gene lost 0 bases and the J gene lost 2 bases, with 10 bases spanning the gap. The DNA for the CDR3 is TGTGCCTGGAGTGTACGACCGATGAACTATGGCTACACCTTC. Protein sequence: CAWSVRPMNYGYTF. The full variable domain, its missing parts supplied by reference TRBV30 and TRBJ1-2, is SQTIHQWPATLVQPVGSPLSLECTVEGTSNPNLYWYRQAAGRGLQLLFYSVGIGQISSEVPQNLSASRPQDRQFILSSKKLLLSDSGFYLCAWSVRPMNYGYTFGSGTRLTVV.

About this clone itself: This sample includes further DNA sequences coding for the same CDR3. The rearrangement uses TRBV9 and TRBJ2-7; D is possibly TRBD1 (6 bases). The ends were cut back, 0 bases at V and 2 bases at J, with 9 bases in the middle. The germline V gene has CDR1 SGDLS and CDR2 YYNGEE. This CDR3 is built from 14 residues. In nucleotides, the CDR3 is TGTGCCAGCAGCGTAGGTCCAGGGGCCTACGAGCAGTACTTC. This gives the protein CASSVGPGAYEQYF.

This rearrangement joins TRBV2 to TRBJ1-5, with TRBD1 matching 7 bases. V gave up 2 bases and J gave up 6 bases; unmatched junction bases: 4. This CDR3 region has 14 residues. Germline CDR1 SNHLY, CDR2 FYNNEI. The CDR3 protein is CASSEFRGSQPQHF. CDR3 nucleotide sequence: TGTGCCAGCAGTGAATTCAGGGGGAGTCAGCCCCAGCATTTT.

This clone is a singleton in its sample. This CDR3 reads CASGNIGTGELFF. The CDR3 nucleotides are TGTGCCAGCGGGAACATTGGCACCGGGGAGCTGTTTTTT. J is TRBJ2-2 and V is TRBV6-6; no clear D gene. V lost 8 bases to trimming and J lost 4 bases, with 11 bases between them. The germline V gene encodes CDR1 MNHNY and CDR2 SVGAGI (reference sequence). The CDR3 extends over 13 amino acids.

The J gene is TRBJ2-7, the V gene TRBV5-6, with D possibly matching TRBD1 (5 bases). V was trimmed by 4 bases and J by 2 bases, leaving 13 bases between them. The CDR3 runs 14 residues. Germline V CDR1 and CDR2: SGHDT, YYEEEE. CDR3 sequence: CASSPDKPPYEQYF. Written as DNA, the CDR3 is TGTGCCAGCAGCCCGGACAAGCCCCCCTACGAGCAGTACTTC.

The chain links TRBV27 to TRBJ2-1; D unresolved. The CDR3 is made up of 18 amino acids. Per the germline V gene, CDR1 is MNHEY and CDR2 is SMNVEV (reference sequence). Between the trimmed V and J ends, which lost 2 bases and 2 bases, there was a span of 19 bases. CDR3: CASSLPEHIRNPYNEQFF. The CDR3 DNA sequence: TGTGCCAGCAGTTTACCCGAACATATCAGAAACCCCTACAATGAGCAGTTCTTC.

This clone was observed a single time. V and J are TRBV2 and TRBJ2-2; TRBD1 is a possible D gene (7 bases). V lost 11 bases, J lost 0 bases, and 19 bases lay in between. This CDR3 region has 16 residues. The germline V gene has CDR1 SNHLY and CDR2 FYNNEI. In DNA form, the CDR3 reads TGTGCCTGGAAACGCGGAGGGGGCGCGAACACCGGGGAGCTGTTTTTT. Its protein is CAWKRGGGANTGELFF. The variable domain in full, with the rest retrieved from reference TRBV2 and TRBJ2-2, is EPEVTQTPSHQVTQMGQEVILRCVPISNHLYFYWYRQILGQKVEFLVSFYNNEISEKSEIFDDQFSVERPDGSNFTLKIRSTKLEDSAMYFCAWKRGGGANTGELFFGEGSRLTVL.

The genes are TRBV6-5 and TRBJ2-2; no clear D gene. Trimming stripped 0 bases from V and 1 base from J, with 9 bases between. The germline CDR1 and CDR2 sequences are MNHEY and SVGAGI. CDR3 length: 16 amino acids. The CDR3 DNA follows: TGTGCCAGCAGTTACTCACCTTACCTGAACACCGGGGAGCTGTTTTTT. Translated: CASSYSPYLNTGELFF.

The V and J genes are TRBV18 and TRBJ1-1; the D gene is possibly TRBD1 (5 bases). Germline-derived CDR1 and CDR2 are KGHSH and LQKENI. The V end was cut by 0 bases, the J end by 11 bases, with 10 bases between. The CDR3 covers 12 residues. The CDR3 is CASSPPTREAFF. The CDR3 DNA is TGTGCCAGCTCACCACCTACCAGGGAGGCTTTCTTT.

This clone has more than one count but fewer than ten. Other nucleotide sequences in the sample specify the same CDR3. V is TRBV5-1 and J is TRBJ1-2; no definite D call. CDR1 is SGHRS, CDR2 YFSETQ, per germline. CDR3 length: 11 residues. V lost 0 bases, J lost 8 bases, and 5 bases lay in between. CDR3 nucleotides: TGCGCCAGCAGCTTGGACCGGGGCTACACCTTC. Translated, it gives CASSLDRGYTF.

The V and J genes are TRBV12-5 and TRBJ2-3; no reliable D call. This CDR3 is 16 amino acids long. Germline lookup yields CDR1 LGHNT and CDR2 FRNRAP. V gave up 1 base and J gave up 1 base, with 12 bases separating them. CDR3 DNA sequence: TGTGCTAGTGGTTTGGCGGATTCGGTCGGCACAGATACGCAGTATTTT. Translating it yields CASGLADSVGTDTQYF.